The rows below give T cell receptor beta chains drawn from one sample of a study of blood T cell repertoires in COVID-19. This table comes from immunoSEQ multiplex PCR, and its TCRdb copy is limited to in-frame clones, with some not included. Counted here are roughly 100,000 clones, approximately 81% occurring once; the ten biggest clones make up 30% to 45%. The source material was peripheral blood. The receptors derive from a man older than 75 with acute or convalescent COVID-19. Each CDR3 is given with its conserved first and last residue. D genes are given only for firm matches. Some rows have no size entry. The others give once, few or many, or a class for an expanded clone.

D,J,size,V,DNA,CDR3
NA,TRBJ2-5,NA,TRBV29-1,TGCAGCTCCTGCAGTTACGAACAAGAGACCCAGTACTTC,CSSCSYEQETQYF
NA,TRBJ1-1,few,TRBV7-3,TGTGCCAGCAGCTTGGGACAGAACACTGAAGCTTTCTTT,CASSLGQNTEAFF
NA,TRBJ2-1,NA,TRBV5-1,TGCGCCAGCAGCTCTCGGGAAGGGGGCAATGAGCAGTTCTTC,CASSSREGGNEQFF
TRBD2,TRBJ2-1,NA,TRBV10-3,TGTGCCATCAGTGAATTCACTAGCGGGAAGGGCAATGAGCAGTTCTTC,CAISEFTSGKGNEQFF
TRBD1,TRBJ1-6,NA,TRBV6-5,TGTGCCAGCAGTAGGGACAGGGTGGATTCACCCCTCCACTTT,CASSRDRVDSPLHF
TRBD1,TRBJ1-2,NA,TRBV6-1,TGTGCCAGCAGTGAAGCAGGGGGCGATGGCTACACCTTC,CASSEAGGDGYTF
NA,TRBJ1-2,once,TRBV4-2,TGTGCCAGCAGCCCCGGCTCAGGAATGAACTATGGCTACACCTTC,CASSPGSGMNYGYTF
NA,TRBJ2-2,NA,TRBV28,TGTGCCTCAAAGGACAGAAACACCGGGGAGCTGTTTTTT,CASKDRNTGELFF
TRBD2,TRBJ2-2,NA,TRBV19,TGTGCCAGTAGTAGGTGGGACTACTACACCGGGGAGCTGTTTTTT,CASSRWDYYTGELFF
TRBD2,TRBJ2-5,NA,TRBV7-2,TGTGCCAGCAGCCGTGGCCTGACTAGCCCCGAGACCCAGTACTTC,CASSRGLTSPETQYF
TRBD1,TRBJ2-7,NA,TRBV15,TGTGCCACCAGCAGAGACAGGCAGGGGGACTCCTACGAGCAGTACTTC,CATSRDRQGDSYEQYF
NA,TRBJ1-4,NA,TRBV28,TGTGCCAGCAGTCCACCCAATCGGCCGGGTGGAAAACTGTTTTTT,CASSPPNRPGGKLFF
NA,TRBJ2-4,NA,TRBV19,TGTGCCAGTAACGGGCCTCAGAGGGCGGGGAAAAACATTCAGTACTTC,CASNGPQRAGKNIQYF
TRBD1,TRBJ1-3,NA,TRBV29-1,TGCAGCGCCAGGACAGGGGGCTTCGGAAACACCATATATTTT,CSARTGGFGNTIYF
TRBD1,TRBJ1-1,NA,TRBV9,TGTGCCAGCAGCGCCCGAGGCAGACAGGGGAACACTGAAGCTTTCTTT,CASSARGRQGNTEAFF
NA,TRBJ2-5,NA,TRBV18,TGTGCCAGCTCACCCCTTAGGCCGCTCGGGAACACAGAGACCCAGTACTTC,CASSPLRPLGNTETQYF
NA,TRBJ1-1,NA,TRBV7-9,TGTGCCAGCAGCTTATCAGGGCTGAACACTGAAGCTTTCTTT,CASSLSGLNTEAFF
NA,TRBJ2-3,once,TRBV29-1,TGCAGCTACCGACTAGGGTCCACAGATACGCAGTATTTT,CSYRLGSTDTQYF
NA,TRBJ1-3,NA,TRBV6-5,TGTGCCATCAAAGGGGGGGATCGCTCTGGAAACACCATATATTTT,CAIKGGDRSGNTIYF
TRBD1,TRBJ2-1,NA,TRBV19,TGTGCCAGTAGCCCAGGGGGAAGGGGCTACAATGAGCAGTTCTTC,CASSPGGRGYNEQFF
TRBD1,TRBJ1-4,NA,TRBV6-5,TGTGCCAGCAGACAGACGGGACAGCTTGAAAAACTGTTTTTT,CASRQTGQLEKLFF
TRBD1,TRBJ1-1,NA,TRBV30,TGTGCCTGCCCGGGGACAGGGCACACTGAAGCTTTCTTT,CACPGTGHTEAFF
TRBD2,TRBJ2-7,NA,TRBV4-3,TGCGCCAGCAGCCAAGAGTTGCATAGCGGGAGGCCGACCTACGAGCAGTACTTC,CASSQELHSGRPTYEQYF
NA,TRBJ2-7,NA,TRBV10-3,TGTGCCATCAGTGATTTAGCCTACGAGCAGTACTTC,CAISDLAYEQYF
NA,TRBJ1-2,NA,TRBV6-2/TRBV6-3,TGTGCCAGCAGTTACTCGATGATCAACAGGGACGGCTACACCTTC,CASSYSMINRDGYTF
TRBD1,TRBJ1-5,NA,TRBV29-1,TGCAGCGTTGCTGGACAGGGGGACCAGCCCCAGCATTTT,CSVAGQGDQPQHF
NA,TRBJ1-2,NA,TRBV7-2,TGTGCCAGCAGCTTCGGACAAAACTATGGCTACACCTTC,CASSFGQNYGYTF
TRBD1,TRBJ2-1,NA,TRBV4-1,TGCGCCAGCAGCCAAGATCTTGGGACAGGGGGCAATGAGCAGTTCTTC,CASSQDLGTGGNEQFF
NA,TRBJ1-5,NA,TRBV30,TGTGCCTGGAGTGGACGGGGTTATAGCAATCAGCCCCAGCATTTT,CAWSGRGYSNQPQHF
TRBD1,TRBJ2-1,NA,TRBV29-1,TGCAGCGCCCGAAGAGACAGGGGGGTTAGAGGTGAGCAGTTCTTC,CSARRDRGVRGEQFF
TRBD2,TRBJ2-3,NA,TRBV14,TGTGCCAGCAGCCACCGACTAGCGGGCACAGATACGCAGTATTTT,CASSHRLAGTDTQYF
NA,TRBJ1-6,many,TRBV27,TGTGCCAGCACCGTCGTAGCCGACGGCTTTTCACCCCTCCACTTT,CASTVVADGFSPLHF
NA,TRBJ2-3,NA,TRBV18,TGTGCCAGCTCACCCATCCCCCAAGGGGCGCTCACAGATACGCAGTATTTT,CASSPIPQGALTDTQYF
TRBD1,TRBJ2-7,NA,TRBV6-2/TRBV6-3,TGTGCCAGCAGTTACCCCCGACAGGGCCTCTCCTACGAGCAGTACTTC,CASSYPRQGLSYEQYF
NA,TRBJ1-1,NA,TRBV30,TGTGCCTGGAAGGTGTCGGGGAACACTGAAGCTTTCTTT,CAWKVSGNTEAFF
TRBD1,TRBJ2-1,once,TRBV7-9,TGTGCCAGCAGCCGCGGACAGGGTCGCAACAATGAGCAGTTCTTC,CASSRGQGRNNEQFF
NA,TRBJ2-2,NA,TRBV18,TGTGCCAGCTCACCACAGGGGACCGGGGAGCTGTTTTTT,CASSPQGTGELFF
NA,TRBJ1-2,NA,TRBV5-6,TGTGCCAGCGGTGTTGGTTCGGACTATGGCTACACCTTC,CASGVGSDYGYTF
TRBD1,TRBJ2-1,NA,TRBV5-1,TGCGCCAGCAAACAGGGGTCAGCTGGCAATGAGCAGTTCTTC,CASKQGSAGNEQFF